These 31 T cell receptor beta chains were sequenced from one sample in a study of blood T cell repertoires in COVID-19. Profiled with immunoSEQ multiplex PCR; TCRdb holds only in-frame clones, not every one. The table lists about 220,000 clones, approximately 88% of them singletons. Input material: PBMCs or T cells enriched from blood (not recorded which). These receptor sequences come from a woman in her forties with acute COVID-19.

The gene calls are TRBV30 and TRBJ2-1, with TRBD1 as a possible D gene (5 bases). The CDR3 runs to 11 residues. The V gene's germline CDR1 is GTSNPN and CDR2 SVGIG (reference sequence). V gave up 5 bases and J gave up 7 bases, with 9 bases separating them. This CDR3 reads CAWGQANEQFF. In DNA form, the CDR3 reads TGTGCCTGGGGACAAGCTAATGAGCAGTTCTTC.

This chain uses TRBV5-1 with TRBJ2-3, with 11 bases identical to TRBD2. Germline V CDR1 and CDR2: SGHRS, YFSETQ. J was trimmed by 2 bases and V by 6 bases; bases with no gene match: 5. The CDR3 sequence is 15 residues long. CDR3 sequence reads: CASNKLAGVTDTQYF. CDR3 DNA sequence: TGCGCCAGCAATAAACTAGCGGGAGTCACAGATACGCAGTATTTT.

The V gene is TRBV27, the J gene TRBJ1-1; 11 positions match TRBD1. Trimming at V came to 3 bases and at J to 4 bases, leaving 19 bases not matched to a gene. Germline values: CDR1 MNHEY, CDR2 SMNVEV (reference sequence). The CDR3 contains 20 residues. The CDR3 region is CASSFLSLRDRGSWGTEAFF. The CDR3 DNA sequence: TGTGCCAGCAGTTTCCTATCTCTGCGGGACAGGGGGTCCTGGGGCACTGAAGCTTTCTTT.

The V call is TRBV4-1, the J call TRBJ2-1; a weak D match, TRBD1 (5 bases). CDR1 is MGHRA and CDR2 is YSYEKL in the germline V gene. The CDR3 consists of 16 residues. V was clipped by 0 bases and J by 5 bases, with 14 bases between them. CDR3 coding DNA: TGCGCCAGCAGCCAAGATCCAGGGCTAGGGGACAATGAGCAGTTCTTC. Encoded protein: CASSQDPGLGDNEQFF.

DNA for the CDR3: TGTGCCAGTACCCTAGGGGGGGCTCGGGCGGATACGCAGTATTTT. Protein product: CASTLGGARADTQYF. The gene calls are TRBV19 and TRBJ2-3, with a possible D match to TRBD2 (7 bases). Germline V gives CDR1 LNHDA, CDR2 SQIVND (reference sequence). This CDR3 is 15 amino acids long. V shed 7 bases and J shed 6 bases, with 20 bases lying between them.

V usage is TRBV5-1 and J usage is TRBJ2-5; TRBD2 agrees at 7 bases. This CDR3 comprises 14 residues. Germline values: CDR1 SGHRS, CDR2 YFSETQ. With 5 bases clipped from V and 5 bases from J, the junction kept 9 bases outside the gene matches. CDR3 sequence (DNA): TGCGCCAGCAGACTCGGACTAGGTCCGGAGACCCAGTACTTC. Protein: CASRLGLGPETQYF.

The V and J genes are TRBV18 and TRBJ1-5; 7 bases line up with TRBD1. The CDR3 runs 16 residues. V was pared by 2 bases and J by 7 bases, with 11 bases of the junction left unmatched. Germline V gene data show CDR1 as KGHSH and CDR2 as LQKENI. CDR3 DNA sequence: TGTGCCAGCTCACCATCCCCCTCGACAGGGAGGCAGCCCCAGCATTTT. Its translation is CASSPSPSTGRQPQHF.

The chain uses TRBV6-2 or TRBV6-3 and TRBJ2-3, with D maybe TRBD2 (6 bases). Germline V gene data show CDR1 as MNHEY and CDR2 as SVGEGT. The CDR3 is 14 amino acids. The V and J ends lost 4 bases and 0 bases respectively, with 8 bases between them. The CDR3 DNA reads TGTGCCAGCAGTTGGGGGGACAGCACAGATACGCAGTATTTT. As protein: CASSWGDSTDTQYF.

This clone occurred once. The V and J genes are TRBV5-6 and TRBJ2-7, with 7 bases fitting TRBD1. CDR3 length equals 13 residues. The trim removed 0 bases at V and 6 bases at J, leaving 3 bases unmatched. Germline V gives CDR1 SGHDT, CDR2 YYEEEE. The CDR3, as DNA: TGTGCCAGCAGCTTGGGAGGGGGCCTCGAGCAGTACGTC. Its protein product is CASSLGGGLEQYV.

The V gene is TRBV5-4, the J gene TRBJ1-2; D is unclear. Trimming removed 1 base at V and 8 bases at J, with 6 bases between. CDR1 SGHNT and CDR2 YYREEE come from the germline V gene (reference sequence). This CDR3 comprises 11 residues. The CDR3 coding sequence is TGTGCCAGCAGCTTGTACGGGGGCTACACCTTC. The encoded protein is CASSLYGGYTF.

The chain employs TRBV6-5 and TRBJ1-2; D uncertain. The length of the CDR3 is 13 residues. Per the germline V gene, CDR1 is MNHEY and CDR2 is SVGAGI. V was trimmed by 0 bases and J by 7 bases, leaving 9 bases between them. For the CDR3, the DNA is TGTGCCAGCAGTTACTCAAGGGAGGTTGGCTACACCTTC. It translates to CASSYSREVGYTF.

This chain connects TRBV9 to TRBJ1-2; D unclear. Germline CDR1 is SGDLS and CDR2 is YYNGEE. The CDR3 loop spans 15 amino acids. V was trimmed by 2 bases and J by 2 bases, leaving 13 bases between them. The CDR3 DNA reads TGTGCCAGCAGCGTGGGCGCCGACGGCAACTATGGCTACACCTTC. This sequence encodes CASSVGADGNYGYTF.

A remark on this clone: Other nucleotide sequences in the sample specify the same CDR3. The rearrangement links TRBV20-1 to TRBJ1-1; no clear D gene. Trimming stripped 7 bases from V and 0 bases from J, with 3 bases between. This CDR3 has 10 amino acids. Germline V CDR1 and CDR2: DFQATT, SNEGSKA (reference sequence). The CDR3 DNA reads TGCAGTGTAGTGAACACTGAAGCTTTCTTT. This encodes CSVVNTEAFF.

This chain joins TRBV7-9 and TRBJ2-7, with 7 bases lining up with TRBD1. V gave up 5 bases and J gave up 0 bases; unmatched junction bases: 4. Germline-derived CDR1 and CDR2 are SEHNR and FQNEAQ (reference sequence). The CDR3 extends over 14 amino acids. CDR3 protein: CASSPTGPSYEQYF. Written as DNA, the CDR3 is TGTGCCAGCAGCCCGACAGGGCCCTCCTACGAGCAGTACTTC.

The chain links TRBV19 to TRBJ1-6; D might be TRBD1 (5 bases). Germline CDR1 and CDR2: LNHDA and SQIVND (reference sequence). This CDR3 is built from 14 residues. The ends were cut back, 1 base at V and 7 bases at J, with 8 bases in the middle. The CDR3 nucleotides are TGTGCCAGTAGTATAGCAGGGCGGAATTCACCCCTCCACTTT. Its protein is CASSIAGRNSPLHF.

The rearrangement links TRBV6-5 to TRBJ2-7, with 10 bases fitting TRBD1. Trimming at V came to 6 bases and at J to 9 bases, leaving 5 bases not matched to a gene. Germline CDR1 reads MNHEY; CDR2 reads SVGAGI. The length of the CDR3 is 12 residues. Written as DNA, the CDR3 is TGTGCCAGCAGGACGACAGGGGGCAGGCAGTACGTC. Protein product: CASRTTGGRQYV.

The chain employs TRBV10-3 and TRBJ2-3, with a tentative D call TRBD2 (6 bases). This CDR3 comprises 14 residues. Trimming removed 8 bases from V and 2 bases from J, with 14 bases in between. Germline V gene sequence: CDR1 ENHRY, CDR2 SYGVKD. The CDR3: CAIRRGTDTDTQYF. The CDR3 nucleotides read TGTGCCATCCGACGCGGGACCGACACAGATACGCAGTATTTT.

The chain combines TRBV7-2 with TRBJ2-1; 9 bases are a match to TRBD2. Unmatched junction bases numbered 9, after V lost 5 bases and J lost 4 bases. CDR1 and CDR2 from the germline V gene are SGHTA and FQGNSA. This CDR3 region has 16 residues. This CDR3 is CASSIGTSRVYNEQFF. The DNA of the CDR3 is TGTGCCAGCAGCATAGGGACTAGCAGGGTTTACAATGAGCAGTTCTTC.

The chain has TRBV4-2 and TRBJ1-2, with TRBD1 as a possible D gene (6 bases). Trimming took 0 bases from V and 8 from J, leaving 10 bases between them. CDR3 length: 13 amino acids. The germline V gene has CDR1 LGHNA and CDR2 YNFKEQ. The CDR3 protein is CASSQDVGGGYTF. DNA of the CDR3: TGTGCCAGCAGCCAAGATGTTGGGGGCGGCTACACCTTC.

This clone has just one count. This chain links TRBV2 with TRBJ1-1, with 9 nucleotides matching TRBD1. With V trimmed by 4 bases and J by 3 bases, 0 bases remained unmatched. Germline V gene lookup returns CDR1 SNHLY and CDR2 FYNNEI. This CDR3 has 13 amino acids. CDR3 bases: TGTGCCAGCAGTGGGACAGGGGACACTGAAGCTTTCTTT. This gives the protein CASSGTGDTEAFF.

The rearrangement joins TRBV9 to TRBJ2-2, with D tentatively TRBD1 (5 bases). The CDR3 spans 13 residues. Per the germline V gene, CDR1 is SGDLS and CDR2 is YYNGEE. Trimming removed 4 bases from V and 7 bases from J, with 11 bases in between. Here the CDR3 DNA reads TGTGCCAGCAGCTCCGACAGAGACGGGGAGCTGTTTTTT. It yields the protein CASSSDRDGELFF.

The V call is TRBV7-9, the J call TRBJ2-1; 9 bases agree with TRBD2. CDR1 is SEHNR, CDR2 FQNEAQ, per germline (reference sequence). Losses at the gene ends were 5 bases for V and 0 bases for J; bases not matched to a gene: 8. The CDR3 covers 17 residues. As DNA, the CDR3 is TGTGCCAGCAGCGTCCTCGGCGGGAGGGGCTCCTACAATGAGCAGTTCTTC. As protein: CASSVLGGRGSYNEQFF. The whole variable domain, filled in from reference TRBV7-9 and TRBJ2-1, reads DTGVSQNPRHKITKRGQNVTFRCDPISEHNRLYWYRQTLGQGPEFLTYFQNEAQLEKSRLLSDRFSAERPKGSFSTLEIQRTEQGDSAMYLCASSVLGGRGSYNEQFFGPGTRLTVL.

The chain couples TRBV6-1 to TRBJ1-2; TRBD1 matches 9 bases. The CDR3 has 17 amino acids. Looked up from germline, CDR1 is MNHNS and CDR2 is SASEGT. The junction had 11 bases not matched to a gene; V was cut back by 1 base and J by 5 bases. As DNA, the CDR3 is TGTGCCAGCAGTGAAGGGGGACAGGGAACTATAGCATATGGCTACACCTTC. Translated, it gives CASSEGGQGTIAYGYTF.

In its sample, this clone was seen a few times. This chain links TRBV29-1 with TRBJ2-1; 9 bases align to TRBD2. The V and J ends lost 7 bases and 1 base, in that order; junction bases with no gene match: 11. The CDR3 covers 16 residues. Germline CDR1 and CDR2: SQVTM and ANQGSEA. The CDR3 is CSAAGGRAGSYNEQFF. In nucleotides, the CDR3 is TGCAGCGCTGCGGGCGGGAGGGCTGGGTCCTACAATGAGCAGTTCTTC.

The chain combines TRBV9 with TRBJ1-4, with 9 bases aligning to TRBD1. V was pared by 2 bases and J by 7 bases, with 9 bases of the junction left unmatched. CDR1 is SGDLS and CDR2 is YYNGEE in the germline V gene. This CDR3 is built from 16 residues. The CDR3 loop is CASSVSPVTGGEKLFF. The CDR3 DNA is TGTGCCAGCAGCGTGTCCCCGGTGACAGGGGGTGAAAAACTGTTTTTT.

The J gene is TRBJ1-6, the V gene TRBV19, with D perhaps TRBD1 (5 bases). The CDR3 length is 14 residues. V shed 5 bases and J shed 4 bases, with 9 bases lying between them. Per the germline V gene, CDR1 is LNHDA and CDR2 is SQIVND (reference sequence). The CDR3 DNA follows: TGTGCCAGTAGTCTGGACAATTATAATTCACCCCTCCACTTT. Translated, it gives CASSLDNYNSPLHF.

The J gene is TRBJ2-1, the V gene TRBV29-1, with D possibly being TRBD2 (6 bases). The germline V gene has CDR1 SQVTM and CDR2 ANQGSEA. The CDR3 has 14 amino acids. V was cut by 7 bases and J by 0 bases, with 13 bases left in between. CDR3 sequence (DNA): TGCAGCGCCAAGCGGGTTAGCTCCTACAATGAGCAGTTCTTC. It specifies CSAKRVSSYNEQFF.

This clone appeared a single time. The chain recombines TRBV4-1 with TRBJ2-1; the D is unclear. The CDR3 consists of 14 residues. V was cut by 0 bases and J by 1 base, with 4 bases left in between. CDR1 is MGHRA, CDR2 YSYEKL, per germline. The CDR3 nucleotides read TGCGCCAGCAGCCAAGACGGTTCCTACAATGAGCAGTTCTTC. The encoded protein is CASSQDGSYNEQFF.

The chain combines TRBV29-1 with TRBJ1-1, with D perhaps TRBD1 (6 bases). This CDR3 region has 11 residues. The germline gives CDR1 SQVTM, CDR2 ANQGSEA. CDR3 nucleotide sequence: TGCAGTCTAACCAGGGGTACTGAAGCTTTCTTT. This codes for CSLTRGTEAFF. Combining the CDR3 with reference TRBV29-1 and TRBJ1-1 gives the whole variable domain SAVISQKPSRDICQRGTSLTIQCQVDSQVTMMFWYRQQPGQSLTLIATANQGSEATYESGFVIDKFPISRPNLTFSTLTVSNMSPEDSSIYLCSLTRGTEAFFGQGTRLTVV.

The chain has TRBV7-9 and TRBJ1-6; TRBD1 aligns across 7 bases. CDR3 length: 14 residues. Germline V CDR1 and CDR2: SEHNR, FQNEAQ (reference sequence). Trimming cost V 5 bases and J 9 bases; bases outside gene matches: 7. CDR3 in DNA: TGTGCCAGCAGCCCGGGGACAGAAGTTTCACCCCTCCACTTT. Its translation: CASSPGTEVSPLHF.

The chain couples TRBV21-1 to TRBJ2-5; the tabulated D call, TRBD2, remains unverified against the DNA. TRBV21-1 is described as a pseudogene. The CDR3 runs to 15 residues. The CDR3 DNA is TGTGCCAGCAGCAAAGCGCGGCGGGGTTCGGAGACCCAGTACTTC. This gives the protein CASSKARRGSETQYF.